One and the same sample provided the 3 T cell receptor beta chains below, sequenced in a study of cytomegalovirus exposure and HLA in healthy donors. Sequencing was performed with immunoSEQ multiplex PCR; in TCRdb, only in-frame clones are kept and a portion is missing. The profile covers approximately 160,000 clones, with about 82% appearing a single time and approximately 2.4% taken by the ten largest. The specimen was PBMCs. All receptors derive from a man aged 30 to 45 in good health and CMV-seropositive.

This rearrangement joins TRBV18 to TRBJ2-5, with 8 bases matching TRBD1. Germline V gene sequence: CDR1 KGHSH, CDR2 LQKENI. Trimming removed 4 bases from V and 5 bases from J; junction bases left unmatched: 9. The length of the CDR3 is 15 residues. DNA for the CDR3: TGTGCCAGCTCACAAGGACAGGGCGGGCGTGAGACCCAGTACTTC. This sequence encodes CASSQGQGGRETQYF.

The J gene is TRBJ2-2, the V gene TRBV7-6; D might be TRBD1 (5 bases). V lost 5 bases to trimming and J lost 1 base, with 11 bases between them. This CDR3 contains 15 residues. Germline-derived CDR1 and CDR2 are SGHVS and FNYEAQ. The CDR3 sequence: CASSLPQGNTGELFF. The CDR3 DNA follows: TGTGCCAGCAGCCTCCCCCAGGGGAACACCGGGGAGCTGTTTTTT.

J is TRBJ2-5 and V is TRBV2, with 7 nucleotides matching TRBD1. Germline CDR1 reads SNHLY; CDR2 reads FYNNEI. The CDR3 covers 13 residues. J gave up 3 bases and V 10 bases, and 8 bases lay outside the gene matches. Written as DNA, the CDR3 is TGTGCCACCGTAACAGGGGATGAAGAGACCCAGTACTTC. Translating gives CATVTGDEETQYF. Drawing the rest from reference TRBV2 and TRBJ2-5, the complete variable domain is EPEVTQTPSHQVTQMGQEVILRCVPISNHLYFYWYRQILGQKVEFLVSFYNNEISEKSEIFDDQFSVERPDGSNFTLKIRSTKLEDSAMYFCATVTGDEETQYFGPGTRLLVL.